One sample yielded the 27 T cell receptor beta chains listed below, sequenced in a study of human T cells and chemical hapten exposure. Using its own MiXCR run on the 5' RACE reads, TCRdb lists one record per CDR3 protein. This sample has about 140,000 distinct CDR3 sequences, with around 4% found just once. Total RNA was isolated from unfractionated whole blood. The source is a female donor in good health.

There are many counts of this clonotype. The V gene is TRBV7-8, the J gene TRBJ1-5; D unresolved. Germline V lookup: CDR1 SGHVS, CDR2 FQNEAQ. The CDR3 totals 13 residues. Trimming took 1 base from V and 6 from J, leaving 7 bases between them. The CDR3 region is CASSLDMGQPQHF. For the CDR3, the DNA is TGTGCCAGCAGCTTAGATATGGGTCAGCCCCAGCATTTT. The whole variable domain, remainder taken from reference TRBV7-8 and TRBJ1-5, is GAGVSQSPRYKVAKRGQDVALRCDPISGHVSLFWYQQALGQGPEFLTYFQNEAQLDKSGLPSDRFFAERPEGSVSTLKIQRTQQEDSAVYLCASSLDMGQPQHFGDGTRLSIL.

This clonotype was observed at least ten times. The chain is built from TRBV4-2 and TRBJ1-1; tentatively, D is TRBD1 (5 bases). Between the trimmed V and J ends, which lost 4 bases and 8 bases, there was a span of 23 bases. CDR3 length equals 16 residues. The germline CDR1 and CDR2 sequences are LGHNA and YNFKEQ. This CDR3 is CASSPSRGGGGREAFF. The CDR3 coding sequence is TGTGCCAGCAGCCCGTCGAGGGGCGGAGGAGGCCGCGAAGCTTTCTTT.

This clonotype was detected ten times or more. The chain combines TRBV2 with TRBJ1-1, with 8 bases that match TRBD1. Germline V gene sequence: CDR1 SNHLY, CDR2 FYNNEI. The CDR3 extends over 17 amino acids. J lost 1 base, V lost 4 bases, and 11 bases had no gene match. The CDR3 DNA reads as TGTGCCAGCAGTGGGGTATTTGGACAGGGACGGAACACTGAAGCTTTCTTT. Translating it yields CASSGVFGQGRNTEAFF. Variable domain in full (rest from reference TRBV2 and TRBJ1-1): EPEVTQTPSHQVTQMGQEVILRCVPISNHLYFYWYRQILGQKVEFLVSFYNNEISEKSEIFDDQFSVERPDGSNFTLKIRSTKLEDSAMYFCASSGVFGQGRNTEAFFGQGTRLTVV.

This clonotype was counted ten times or more. This chain links TRBV2 with TRBJ2-1, with 13 nucleotides matching TRBD2. V was pared by 6 bases and J by 8 bases, with 13 bases of the junction left unmatched. CDR1 SNHLY and CDR2 FYNNEI come from the germline V gene. The CDR3 has 17 amino acids. The CDR3 bases are TGTGCCAGCAGGAGACTAGCGGGGGGCCCCCAGATCGATGAGCAGTTCTTC. Its protein is CASRRLAGGPQIDEQFF.

This clonotype was seen many times. This chain joins TRBV14 and TRBJ1-1, with D possibly matching TRBD1 (5 bases). Between the trimmed V and J ends, which lost 2 bases and 5 bases, there was a span of 21 bases. Germline CDR1 SGHDN, CDR2 FVKESK. The CDR3 covers 17 residues. CDR3 in DNA: TGTGCCAGCAGCCAAAAGGTGCGAGGGGCGCGGAGAACTGAAGCTTTCTTT. The encoded protein is CASSQKVRGARRTEAFF. Based on the CDR3 plus reference TRBV14 and TRBJ1-1, the full variable domain is EAGVTQFPSHSVIEKGQTVTLRCDPISGHDNLYWYRRVMGKEIKFLLHFVKESKQDESGMPNNRFLAERTGGTYSTLKVQPAELEDSGVYFCASSQKVRGARRTEAFFGQGTRLTVV.

In this sample, this clonotype turned up many times. The chain links TRBV12-3 or TRBV12-4 to TRBJ2-1; 10 bases align to TRBD2. With 7 bases clipped from V and 8 bases from J, the junction kept 14 bases outside the gene matches. There are 16 residues in the CDR3. CDR3 loop: CASNQPGLASLDEQFF. The CDR3 nucleotides are TGTGCCAGCAATCAACCGGGACTAGCGAGTTTGGATGAGCAGTTCTTC.

This clonotype was seen repeatedly, ten times or more. The chain links TRBV29-1 to TRBJ2-1; D may be TRBD2 (7 bases). CDR3 size: 13 residues. Trimming shortened V by 6 bases and J by 9 bases, and 18 bases separated the two germline ends. Germline CDR1 reads SQVTM; CDR2 reads ANQGSEA. The CDR3 sequence is CSVANSGGIEQFF. The CDR3 DNA sequence: TGCAGCGTCGCAAATTCGGGGGGCATTGAGCAGTTCTTC.

Regarding this clonotype: At one of its ends the junction is not consistent with the germline gene, which may arise from a read error. V and J are TRBV4-2 and TRBJ2-2, with 7 nucleotides matching TRBD2. Germline CDR1 LGHNA, CDR2 YNFKEQ. The CDR3 totals 16 residues. The CDR3 region has the DNA TGTGCCAGCAGTCAAGGACTAGTCCTGAACACCGGGGAGCTGTTTTTT. Amino acids: CASSQGLVLNTGELFF.

This clonotype occurred many times. The chain combines TRBV5-1 with TRBJ2-5, with TRBD1 matching 8 bases. CDR3 length equals 16 residues. The V gene end was trimmed by 3 bases and the J gene end by 5 bases; junction bases not matched to a gene: 12. CDR1 SGHRS and CDR2 YFSETQ come from the germline V gene. Here the CDR3 reads CASSYSGGADRETQYF. As DNA, the CDR3 is TGCGCCAGCAGCTATTCAGGGGGCGCGGACCGGGAGACCCAGTACTTC.

The chain is built from TRBV20-1 and TRBJ2-1; D is perhaps TRBD1 (6 bases). The CDR3 spans 11 residues. V was pared by 5 bases and J by 12 bases, with 14 bases between. Per germline, CDR1 DFQATT and CDR2 SNEGSKA (reference sequence). The CDR3 DNA sequence: TGCAGTGCTTCTCCAGGGGCAATGCAGTTCTTC. It specifies CSASPGAMQFF.

This clonotype occurred many times. The chain links TRBV7-2 to TRBJ1-1, with TRBD1 as a possible D gene (5 bases). The CDR3 extends over 14 amino acids. Trimming removed 5 bases from V and 5 bases from J, with 15 bases in between. CDR1 and CDR2 from the germline V gene are SGHTA and FQGNSA. The CDR3 region is CASSPRSRGTEAFF. The CDR3 DNA is TGTGCCAGCAGCCCTAGGTCTCGGGGGACTGAAGCTTTCTTT.

There are a few counts of this clonotype. J is TRBJ1-4 and V is TRBV7-3, with 9 positions matching TRBD1. Germline assignment: CDR1 SGHTA and CDR2 FQGTGA. The CDR3 length is 16 residues. The V segment lost 1 base and the J segment 4 bases; nucleotides outside the gene matches: 4. The CDR3 is CASSLIQGQGNEKLFF. The DNA for the CDR3 is TGTGCCAGCAGCTTAATCCAGGGACAGGGTAATGAAAAACTGTTTTTT. Variable domain in full (rest from reference TRBV7-3 and TRBJ1-4): GAGVSQTPSNKVTEKGKYVELRCDPISGHTALYWYRQSLGQGPEFLIYFQGTGAADDSGLPNDRFFAVRPEGSVSTLKIQRTERGDSAVYLCASSLIQGQGNEKLFFGSGTQLSVL.

Notes on this clonotype: This sequence may be a read error, since a much larger clone differs from it by one base. The rearrangement uses TRBV6-1 and TRBJ1-6; D is uncertain. Germline V lookup: CDR1 MNHNS, CDR2 SASEGT. The CDR3 contains 18 residues. Trimming cost V 7 bases and J 11 bases, with 30 bases left between them. CDR3 in amino acids: CASTGVPQRPGGYAPLHF. The CDR3, as DNA: TGTGCCAGCACTGGAGTGCCCCAGCGTCCGGGAGGCTACGCACCCCTCCACTTT.

This clonotype was counted only a few times. The chain combines TRBV7-9 with TRBJ2-6; TRBD2 aligns across 9 bases. In germline, CDR1 is SEHNR, CDR2 FQNEAQ (reference sequence). V trimming: 5 bases; J trimming: 2 bases; junction bases outside the gene matches: 4. This CDR3 comprises 16 residues. The CDR3 DNA sequence: TGTGCCAGCAGCCTCCAGCGGGGGGCTGGGGCCAACGTCCTGACTTTC. Translated, it gives CASSLQRGAGANVLTF. Full variable domain (remainder filled in from reference TRBV7-9 and TRBJ2-6): DTGVSQNPRHKITKRGQNVTFRCDPISEHNRLYWYRQTLGQGPEFLTYFQNEAQLEKSRLLSDRFSAERPKGSFSTLEIQRTEQGDSAMYLCASSLQRGAGANVLTFGAGSRLTVL.

This clonotype was found many times. The chain couples TRBV6-4 to TRBJ2-3; D is unresolved. The V and J ends lost 0 bases and 3 bases respectively, with 7 bases between them. The germline gives CDR1 MRHNA, CDR2 SNTAGT. The CDR3 loop spans 14 amino acids. This chain's CDR3 is CASSDSPETDTQYF. As DNA, the CDR3 is TGTGCCAGCAGTGACTCGCCGGAGACAGATACGCAGTATTTT.

This clonotype was detected many times. The chain uses TRBV30 and TRBJ2-6; no firm D call. The length of the CDR3 is 16 residues. V lost 0 bases to trimming and J lost 0 bases, with 9 bases between them. Germline CDR1 and CDR2: GTSNPN and SVGIG (reference sequence). CDR3 residues: CAWSVKGISGANVLTF. The CDR3 DNA is TGTGCCTGGAGTGTAAAGGGAATCTCTGGGGCCAACGTCCTGACTTTC.

At least ten counts were recorded for this clonotype. The V call is TRBV5-1, the J call TRBJ2-5; possible D gene TRBD2, 5 bases. CDR1 is SGHRS and CDR2 is YFSETQ in the germline V gene. V lost 1 base and J 1 base, leaving 8 bases between the germline ends. The CDR3 length is 14 residues. CDR3 region: CASSLSGSQETQYF. The CDR3 DNA sequence: TGCGCCAGCAGCTTGTCGGGGAGCCAAGAGACCCAGTACTTC.

This clonotype has at least ten counts. The chain carries TRBV6-5 and TRBJ2-5; D ambiguous. Trimming cost V 7 bases and J 0 bases, with 12 bases left between them. Germline V CDR1 and CDR2: MNHEY, SVGAGI. The CDR3 runs 14 residues. The CDR3 nucleotides are TGTGCCAGCACCAGGCGACAATACCAAGAGACCCAGTACTTC. The encoded protein is CASTRRQYQETQYF.

With respect to this clonotype: This could be a read error, since a much larger clone is one nucleotide away. The J gene is TRBJ2-3, the V gene TRBV7-2; the match to TRBD2 covers 10 bases. The CDR3 covers 15 residues. Germline V gene sequence: CDR1 SGHTA, CDR2 FQGNSA. Trimming removed 4 bases from V and 8 bases from J; junction bases left unmatched: 9. This CDR3 is CASSYLAGAQGTQYF. In DNA form, the CDR3 reads TGTGCCAGCAGCTACCTAGCGGGGGCCCAGGGTACGCAGTATTTT.

This clonotype was counted at least ten times. V gene TRBV20-1 combines with J gene TRBJ2-1; tentatively, D is TRBD1 (6 bases). CDR1 DFQATT and CDR2 SNEGSKA come from the germline V gene (reference sequence). The CDR3 runs to 11 residues. V dropped 2 bases and J dropped 10 bases, with 9 bases sitting between them. CDR3 residues: CSARIDREQFF. CDR3 nucleotides: TGCAGTGCTAGAATCGACAGGGAGCAGTTCTTC.

The chain recombines TRBV2 with TRBJ2-3, with D unclear. Germline CDR1 is SNHLY and CDR2 is FYNNEI. The CDR3 is 15 residues long. The V and J ends lost 6 bases and 8 bases respectively, with 21 bases between them. In nucleotides, the CDR3 is TGTGCCAGCAGCTCGTCCAGCGTTAGGTTAGGTACGCAGTATTTT. Translating gives CASSSSSVRLGTQYF.

The J gene is TRBJ2-3, the V gene TRBV6-2 or TRBV6-3; D is perhaps TRBD1 or TRBD2 (5 bases each). V was clipped by 7 bases and J by 11 bases, with 19 bases between them. This CDR3 is built from 13 residues. Germline values: CDR1 MNHEY, CDR2 SVGEGT. Here the CDR3 DNA reads TGTGCCAGCACCCCCACCCTGGGACGACGGCAGTATTTT. This encodes CASTPTLGRRQYF.

This clonotype was detected many times. The V call is TRBV12-5, the J call TRBJ2-7, with TRBD1 matching over 7 bases. The CDR3 is 14 amino acids. From germline, CDR1 is LGHNT and CDR2 FRNRAP. V was clipped by 5 bases and J by 2 bases; unmatched bases: 6. The CDR3: CASGPTGMTYEQYF. Written as DNA, the CDR3 is TGTGCTAGTGGTCCGACAGGGATGACCTACGAGCAGTACTTC.

At least ten counts were recorded for this clonotype. The chain has TRBV6-2 or TRBV6-3 and TRBJ2-1; possible D gene TRBD1, 6 bases. This CDR3 comprises 15 residues. Germline assignment: CDR1 MNHEY and CDR2 SVGEGT. Trimming pared 5 bases from V and 10 bases from J, leaving 21 bases between. The CDR3 loop is CASSLVGTRSWEQFF. The CDR3 DNA reads as TGTGCCAGCAGTCTGGTTGGGACACGGTCTTGGGAGCAGTTCTTC.

In its sample, this clonotype was seen many times. The chain joins TRBV12-3 or TRBV12-4 to TRBJ2-5; 12 bases are a match to TRBD2. With 6 bases clipped from V and 2 bases from J, the junction kept 19 bases outside the gene matches. The CDR3 runs to 20 residues. CDR3 DNA: TGTGCCAGCAGAAGCTACGCTAGCGGGGGGGTCCCCTTAAATCAAGAGACCCAGTACTTC. Encoded protein: CASRSYASGGVPLNQETQYF.

Relative to its sample, this clonotype is medium-sized. This sequence joins TRBV2 and TRBJ2-1; 9 bases match TRBD2. Germline V gene lookup returns CDR1 SNHLY and CDR2 FYNNEI. This CDR3 has 14 residues. Germline trimming cut 7 bases from V and 2 bases from J; bases unmatched to any gene: 3. The CDR3 loop reads CASTRGGPYNEQFF. CDR3 sequence (DNA): TGTGCCAGCACGCGGGGGGGCCCCTACAATGAGCAGTTCTTC.

This clonotype was picked up many times. The chain links TRBV5-8 to TRBJ1-5; D possibly corresponds to TRBD1 (6 bases). Germline CDR1 is SGHTS and CDR2 is YDEGEE. The CDR3 consists of 18 residues. V was cut by 0 bases and J by 0 bases, with 16 bases left in between. This CDR3 reads CASSLVGAAIYSNQPQHF. The CDR3 DNA is TGTGCCAGCAGCTTGGTGGGGGCCGCTATCTATAGCAATCAGCCCCAGCATTTT.